This T cell receptor beta chain came from a study of T cell responses to AZD1222 COVID-19 vaccine. Measured with immunoSEQ multiplex PCR; TCRdb has only the in-frame clones, and not every one. The table lists around 200,000 clones, around 90% of them singletons. The germline V gene encodes CDR1 SGDLS and CDR2 YYNGEE. The CDR3 covers 12 residues. Trimming stripped 3 bases from V and 4 bases from J, with 6 bases between. The TCR was taken from an adult in good health. Sample: peripheral blood, taken on day 0 of AZD1222 vaccination. The chain carries TRBV9 and TRBJ2-3; D unclear. DNA of the CDR3: TGTGCCAGCAGCGGGGCCCCAGATACGCAGTATTTT. Protein sequence: CASSGAPDTQYF.